This TCR beta chain was sequenced during a study of T cell repertoires in cytomegalovirus infection. In this sample, this clonotype turned up once. One junction end disagrees with the germline gene, perhaps due to a read error. Germline V gives CDR1 ENHRY, CDR2 SYGVKD. The CDR3 runs to 14 residues. Using its own MiXCR run on the reads, TCRdb lists one record per CDR3 protein. Of approximately 630,000 distinct CDR3 sequences in the sample, 20% to 25% were seen once. The chain recombines TRBV10-3 with TRBJ2-2; the match to TRBD1 covers 8 bases. The sequence was collected from a human donor in good health (CMV status not recorded). Some clones in this sample may be carry-over from other donors' samples. The sequenced sample consisted of CD8+ T cells from PBMCs. CDR3 protein: CAIPRTGRPGEQFF. DNA of the CDR3: TGTGCCATCCCTCGGACAGGGCGACCCGGGGAGCAGTTTTTT.